This T cell receptor beta chain was recorded in a study of T cells after yellow fever vaccination. This clonotype has a count of ten or more. Trimming stripped 7 bases from V and 7 bases from J, with 13 bases between. The germline CDR1 and CDR2 sequences are MNHEY and SMNVEV (reference sequence). The CDR3 is 13 amino acids. TCRdb re-called the 5' RACE reads with MiXCR, one entry per CDR3 protein. Among around 320,000 distinct CDR3 sequences listed, over 3.5% were seen once. This specimen consisted of PBMCs, obtained 15 days after the yellow fever booster vaccination. The TCR sequence derives from a man aged 18 to 29 who received the YFV17D yellow fever vaccine. V is TRBV27 and J is TRBJ2-2; D is unclear. The CDR3 reads CASKAMVGGELFF. The DNA for the CDR3 is TGTGCCAGCAAAGCTATGGTCGGCGGGGAGCTGTTTTTT.